Below are 29 T cell receptor beta chains sequenced from a single sample in a study of blood T cells in healthy people across ages. Together with a sample-barcoded 5' primer, a J-beta primer mix was included in a second PCR lasting roughly 6 to 12 cycles. MiXCR was run by TCRdb on the 5' RACE reads, yielding one entry per CDR3 protein. The sample has some 750,000 distinct CDR3 sequences, 22% seen once. What was sequenced was blood. Receptor source: a man aged 65 to 85 in good health.

The gene calls are TRBV12-3 or TRBV12-4 and TRBJ2-1; D unresolved. The end of the DNA aligns better with TRBJ2-7, so the J call may be wrong. CDR3 length: 15 amino acids. Here the CDR3 reads CASSLLGQKGYEQYF. The CDR3 region has the DNA TGTGCCAGCAGTTTACTCGGGCAGAAAGGCTACGAGCAGTACTTC.

This clonotype appeared many times. The V call is TRBV20-1, the J call TRBJ1-5; tentative D call: TRBD1 (6 bases). Germline CDR1 is DFQATT and CDR2 is SNEGSKA (reference sequence). CDR3 length: 15 residues. Trimming took 1 base from V and 0 from J, leaving 10 bases between them. CDR3 sequence: CSARVGQYSNQPQHF. In DNA, the CDR3 is TGCAGTGCTAGAGTCGGACAGTATAGCAATCAGCCCCAGCATTTT.

The rearrangement joins TRBV20-1 to TRBJ2-5; 9 bases fit TRBD1. The CDR3 is 14 amino acids. The germline CDR1 and CDR2 sequences are DFQATT and SNEGSKA (reference sequence). Trimming cost V 3 bases and J 7 bases; bases outside gene matches: 9. CDR3 sequence: CSARAGDRDGTQYF. The DNA for the CDR3 is TGCAGTGCTAGGGCTGGGGACAGGGACGGGACCCAGTACTTC.

There are a few counts of this clonotype. The chain is built from TRBV19 and TRBJ1-2, with D tentatively TRBD1 (5 bases). CDR1 and CDR2 from the germline V gene are LNHDA and SQIVND (reference sequence). The ends were cut back, 3 bases at V and 0 bases at J, with 11 bases in the middle. This CDR3 spans 15 amino acids. The chain's CDR3 is CASSISGQSNYGYTF. The CDR3 DNA reads TGTGCCAGTAGTATTTCAGGGCAATCTAACTATGGCTACACCTTC.

This clonotype was counted between two and nine times. The V call is TRBV2, the J call TRBJ2-5; 7 nucleotides agree with TRBD2. The CDR3 is 14 residues long. V trimming: 2 bases; J trimming: 5 bases; junction bases outside the gene matches: 5. In germline, CDR1 is SNHLY, CDR2 FYNNEI. The CDR3 protein is CASSEWTRGETQYF. Here the CDR3 DNA reads TGTGCCAGCAGTGAATGGACTAGGGGTGAGACCCAGTACTTC.

The chain combines TRBV14 with TRBJ2-2; no definite D call. This CDR3 has 14 residues. Germline V gives CDR1 SGHDN, CDR2 FVKESK. V was trimmed by 1 base and J by 6 bases, leaving 9 bases between them. CDR3 DNA: TGTGCCAGCAGCCAAGTTAGTGCTGCCGGGGAGCTGTTTTTT. This codes for CASSQVSAAGELFF.

This clonotype was counted at least ten times. The chain employs TRBV12-3 or TRBV12-4 and TRBJ1-1; TRBD1 matches 7 bases. The CDR3 runs to 13 residues. With V trimmed by 6 bases and J by 4 bases, 5 bases remained unmatched. This chain's CDR3 is CASSRAGGTEAFF. The CDR3 region has the DNA TGTGCCAGCAGCCGTGCAGGGGGCACTGAAGCTTTCTTT.

The rearrangement uses TRBV7-8 and TRBJ2-7; 7 bases match TRBD2. The CDR3 spans 12 residues. The ends lost 5 bases at V and 5 bases at J; junction bases unmatched: 3. CDR1 is SGHVS, CDR2 FQNEAQ, per germline. CDR3: CASSKLANEQYF. The CDR3 DNA reads TGTGCCAGCAGCAAACTAGCGAACGAGCAGTACTTC.

There are a few counts of this clonotype. The V gene is TRBV6-1, the J gene TRBJ2-2; possibly TRBD1 for D (5 bases). Between the trimmed V and J ends, which lost 6 bases and 2 bases, there was a span of 13 bases. Germline loops: CDR1 MNHNS, CDR2 SASEGT. The CDR3 extends over 15 amino acids. The CDR3 bases are TGTGCCAGCAGACCTCTCCAGGGTAACACCGGGGAGCTGTTTTTT. Protein product: CASRPLQGNTGELFF.

This chain's CDR3 is CSASWSDTEAFF. In DNA form, the CDR3 reads TGCAGTGCCAGTTGGTCGGACACTGAAGCTTTCTTT. The chain links TRBV20-1 to TRBJ1-1; D is undetermined. Trimming removed 6 bases from V and 3 bases from J, with 11 bases in between. Germline-derived CDR1 and CDR2 are DFQATT and SNEGSKA (reference sequence). The CDR3 length is 12 residues.

This sequence joins TRBV20-1 and TRBJ1-4; tentatively, D is TRBD1 (5 bases). Germline V CDR1 and CDR2: DFQATT, SNEGSKA (reference sequence). Trimming cost V 3 bases and J 8 bases, with 19 bases left between them. This CDR3 comprises 15 residues. The CDR3 loop reads CSASADSTGGEKLFF. The CDR3, as DNA: TGCAGTGCTAGTGCGGACTCCACGGGGGGGGAAAAACTGTTTTTT.

The chain couples TRBV6-2 or TRBV6-3 to TRBJ1-2, with unresolved D. V was pared by 3 bases and J by 8 bases, with 13 bases between. This CDR3 spans 13 amino acids. Germline V CDR1 and CDR2: MNHEY, SVGEGT. CDR3 bases: TGTGCCAGCAGTTATGCCAGAGGAGACGGCTACACCTTC. It is translated as CASSYARGDGYTF.

This clonotype was recorded only once. This chain links TRBV5-1 with TRBJ2-1, with 8 positions matching TRBD1. The length of the CDR3 is 15 residues. The ends lost 2 bases at V and 6 bases at J; junction bases unmatched: 7. The germline gives CDR1 SGHRS, CDR2 YFSETQ. This CDR3 is CASSLGTGFPNEQFF. CDR3 sequence (DNA): TGCGCCAGCAGCTTAGGGACAGGTTTCCCCAATGAGCAGTTCTTC.

This clonotype appeared a few times. The chain couples TRBV12-3 or TRBV12-4 to TRBJ1-5, with 7 bases that match TRBD1. The CDR3 spans 14 residues. V was clipped by 8 bases and J by 2 bases; unmatched bases: 6. CDR3 loop: CASGRTGGNQPQHF. In DNA form, the CDR3 reads TGTGCCAGCGGCAGGACAGGAGGCAATCAGCCCCAGCATTTT.

The V call is TRBV7-9, the J call TRBJ2-7; TRBD1 aligns across 7 bases. Unmatched junction bases numbered 7, after V lost 7 bases and J lost 10 bases. The CDR3 consists of 11 residues. Germline V CDR1 and CDR2: SEHNR, FQNEAQ (reference sequence). CDR3 bases: TGTGCCAGCACCCAGAGACAGGGTCAGTACGTC. Translated: CASTQRQGQYV.

The chain has TRBV6-1 and TRBJ2-2; TRBD1 matches 10 bases. The CDR3 loop spans 16 amino acids. Germline V gene lookup returns CDR1 MNHNS and CDR2 SASEGT. The V and J ends lost 6 bases and 4 bases, in that order; junction bases with no gene match: 8. CDR3 in amino acids: CASRLTGGGSTGELFF. The CDR3 DNA follows: TGTGCCAGCAGACTGACAGGGGGCGGAAGCACCGGGGAGCTGTTTTTT.

This clonotype was found a few times. The chain links TRBV7-7 to TRBJ2-5; a weak D match, TRBD2 (6 bases). V lost 5 bases and J 2 bases, leaving 12 bases between the germline ends. CDR1 and CDR2 from the germline V gene are SSHAT and FNYEAQ (reference sequence). This CDR3 is built from 14 residues. The CDR3 bases are TGTGCCAGCAGCCCGGTGACTAGACAAGAGACCCAGTACTTC. It encodes CASSPVTRQETQYF. The variable domain in full, with the rest retrieved from reference TRBV7-7 and TRBJ2-5, is GAGVSQSPRYKVTKRGQDVTLRCDPISSHATLYWYQQALGQGPEFLTYFNYEAQPDKSGLPSDRFSAERPEGSISTLTIQRTEQRDSAMYRCASSPVTRQETQYFGPGTRLLVL.

The chain recombines TRBV12-3 or TRBV12-4 with TRBJ1-3; 8 bases map to TRBD1. The CDR3 totals 15 residues. The ends lost 3 bases at V and 7 bases at J; junction bases unmatched: 8. The CDR3 DNA reads TGTGCCAGCAGTTTCCGGGACAGGATCACGAACACCATATATTTT. Translation gives CASSFRDRITNTIYF.

The chain links TRBV5-1 to TRBJ2-2; D is tentatively TRBD1 or TRBD2 (6 bases each). CDR3 length equals 16 residues. The germline gives CDR1 SGHRS, CDR2 YFSETQ. The V end lost 6 bases, the J end lost 5 bases, and 20 bases lay between the germline ends. The CDR3 region has the DNA TGCGCCAGCACCTTTTTTACAGGGAGGAATACCGGGGAGCTGTTTTTT. Residues: CASTFFTGRNTGELFF.

The J gene is TRBJ2-2, the V gene TRBV29-1, with 7 bases identical to TRBD1. Germline CDR1 SQVTM, CDR2 ANQGSEA. The CDR3 is 14 residues long. The V and J ends lost 6 bases and 2 bases, in that order; junction bases with no gene match: 6. Here the CDR3 DNA reads TGCAGCGTCGCCGGGACAGCCAACACCGGGGAGCTGTTTTTT. Amino acids: CSVAGTANTGELFF.

The sample holds a few counts of this clonotype. At one end the junction does not follow the germline gene, possibly because of a read error. This chain joins TRBV29-1 and TRBJ2-6; D remains ambiguous. This CDR3 region has 12 residues. Germline CDR1 SQVTM, CDR2 ANQGSEA. CDR3 region: CSVEERANVLTF. CDR3 in DNA: TGCAGCGTCGAAGAACGGGCCAACGTCCTGACTTTC.

This chain links TRBV6-6 with TRBJ1-4, with D unclear. This CDR3 has 13 residues. Germline V gives CDR1 MNHNY, CDR2 SVGAGI (reference sequence). The ends were cut back, 5 bases at V and 8 bases at J, with 12 bases in the middle. DNA of the CDR3: TGTGCCAGCAGTGGGTTAGCCCGGGAAAAACTGTTTTTT. Translated, it gives CASSGLAREKLFF.

The V gene is TRBV7-8, the J gene TRBJ2-7; D gene unclear. The J call may be mistaken, given a closer DNA end match to TRBJ2-5. Per the germline V gene, CDR1 is SGHVS and CDR2 is FQNEAQ. The CDR3 is made up of 13 amino acids. The CDR3 sequence is CASSLIGKETQYF. Written as DNA, the CDR3 is TGTGCCAGCAGCTTAATAGGGAAAGAGACCCAGTACTTC.

A few counts support this clonotype. The chain carries TRBV5-1 and TRBJ2-1; TRBD1 agrees at 11 bases. The end of the DNA fits TRBJ2-7 better, so the J call may be wrong. CDR1 is SGHRS, CDR2 YFSETQ, per germline. The CDR3 is 15 amino acids. The chain's CDR3 is CASSSGQGVLYEQYF. CDR3 in DNA: TGCGCCAGCAGCTCGGGACAGGGGGTTCTCTACGAGCAGTACTTC.

This clonotype was observed a single time. The chain recombines TRBV5-1 with TRBJ1-1, with D unresolved. Trimming removed 3 bases at V and 5 bases at J, with 26 bases between. The CDR3 totals 18 residues. CDR1 SGHRS and CDR2 YFSETQ come from the germline V gene. CDR3 residues: CASSSTGIADEKRTEAFF. The CDR3 DNA is TGCGCCAGCAGCTCCACCGGGATAGCGGATGAAAAGAGGACTGAAGCTTTCTTT.

This clonotype was counted only a few times. The rearrangement links TRBV20-1 to TRBJ2-1; 7 nucleotides align to TRBD2. The germline gives CDR1 DFQATT, CDR2 SNEGSKA (reference sequence). The CDR3 covers 13 residues. V lost 7 bases to trimming and J lost 4 bases; unmatched junction nucleotides: 7. Here the CDR3 DNA reads TGCAGTGTCAGCGGGACGGCTTACAATGAGCAGTTCTTC. Protein sequence: CSVSGTAYNEQFF.

This clonotype has just a few counts. In DNA form, the CDR3 reads TGCGCCAGCAGCTTGGTCCCTACGACAGGAACTAGCACAGATACGCAGTATTTT. It encodes CASSLVPTTGTSTDTQYF. The J gene is TRBJ2-3, the V gene TRBV5-1; possible D gene TRBD1, 6 bases. V lost 0 bases and J 0 bases, leaving 17 bases between the germline ends. This CDR3 region has 18 residues. Per germline, CDR1 SGHRS and CDR2 YFSETQ.

This clonotype was observed once. The rearrangement uses TRBV13 and TRBJ2-4; D not resolved. CDR1 and CDR2 from the germline V gene are PRHDT and FYEKMQ (reference sequence). CDR3 length: 15 amino acids. Deletions cut 0 bases from V and 1 base from J, with 7 bases between. The CDR3 coding sequence is TGTGCCAGCAGCTTAGGTTGGGTGGCCAAAAACATTCAGTACTTC. This gives the protein CASSLGWVAKNIQYF.

There are many counts of this clonotype. V is TRBV7-2 and J is TRBJ2-3, with D possibly matching TRBD2 (6 bases). CDR3 length: 16 amino acids. CDR1 and CDR2 (germline): SGHTA, FQGNSA. Trimming cost V 1 base and J 4 bases, with 15 bases left between them. In DNA form, the CDR3 reads TGTGCCAGCAGCTTAGGGCAGACCGGCGGGGCAGATACGCAGTATTTT. Translation gives CASSLGQTGGADTQYF.